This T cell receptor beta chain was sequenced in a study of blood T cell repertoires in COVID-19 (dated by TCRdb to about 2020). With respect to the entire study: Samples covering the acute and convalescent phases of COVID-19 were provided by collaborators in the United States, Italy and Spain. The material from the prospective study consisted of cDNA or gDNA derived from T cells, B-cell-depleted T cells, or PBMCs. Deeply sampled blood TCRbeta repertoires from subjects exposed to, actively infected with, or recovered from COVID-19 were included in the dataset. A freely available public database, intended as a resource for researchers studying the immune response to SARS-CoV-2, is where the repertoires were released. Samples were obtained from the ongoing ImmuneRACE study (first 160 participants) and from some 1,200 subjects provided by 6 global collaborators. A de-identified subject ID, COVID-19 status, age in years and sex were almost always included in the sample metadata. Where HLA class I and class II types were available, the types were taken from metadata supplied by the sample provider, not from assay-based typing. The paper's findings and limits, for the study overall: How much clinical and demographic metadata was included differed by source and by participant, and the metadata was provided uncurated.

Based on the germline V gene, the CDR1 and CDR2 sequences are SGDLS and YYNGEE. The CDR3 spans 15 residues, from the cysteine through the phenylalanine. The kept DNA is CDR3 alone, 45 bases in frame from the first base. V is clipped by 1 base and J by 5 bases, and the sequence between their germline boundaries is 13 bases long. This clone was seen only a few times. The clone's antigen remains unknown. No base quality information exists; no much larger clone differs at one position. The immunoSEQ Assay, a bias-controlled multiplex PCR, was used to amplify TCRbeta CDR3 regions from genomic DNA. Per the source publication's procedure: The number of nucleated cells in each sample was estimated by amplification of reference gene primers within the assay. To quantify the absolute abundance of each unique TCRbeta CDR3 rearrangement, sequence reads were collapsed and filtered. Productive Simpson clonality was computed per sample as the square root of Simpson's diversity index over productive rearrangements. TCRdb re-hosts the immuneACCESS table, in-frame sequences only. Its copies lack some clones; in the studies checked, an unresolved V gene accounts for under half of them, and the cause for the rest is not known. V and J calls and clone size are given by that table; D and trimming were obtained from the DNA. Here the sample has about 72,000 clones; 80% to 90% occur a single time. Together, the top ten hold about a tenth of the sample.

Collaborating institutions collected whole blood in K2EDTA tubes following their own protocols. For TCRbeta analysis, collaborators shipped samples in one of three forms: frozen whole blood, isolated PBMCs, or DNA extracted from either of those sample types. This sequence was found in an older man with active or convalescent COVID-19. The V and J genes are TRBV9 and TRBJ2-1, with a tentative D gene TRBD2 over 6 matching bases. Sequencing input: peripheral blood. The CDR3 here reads CASSVSLAFDNEQFF. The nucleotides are TGTGCCAGCAGCGTATCACTAGCTTTTGACAATGAGCAGTTCTTC. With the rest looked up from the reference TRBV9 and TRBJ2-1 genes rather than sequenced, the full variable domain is DSGVTQTPKHLITATGQRVTLRCSPRSGDLSVYWYQQSLDQGLQFLIQYYNGEERAKGNILERFSAQQFPDLHSELNLSSLELGDSALYFCASSVSLAFDNEQFFGPGTRLTVL.